This TCR beta chain was captured in a study of blood T cells in healthy people across ages. Note on this clonotype: A much larger clone differs by one base, so this may be a read error.

The sample, approximately 10 milliliters of peripheral blood, was drawn from each donor. Extractions gave at least 5.5 micrograms of total RNA per sample. Using a J-beta primer mix together with a sample-barcoded 5' primer, a second PCR was run for about 7 to 12 cycles. TCRdb independently ran MiXCR on the 5' RACE reads; one entry per CDR3 protein. The table includes some 800,000 distinct CDR3 sequences, around 45% detected once. Germline V gives CDR1 DFQATT, CDR2 SNEGSKA (reference sequence). This CDR3 region has 14 residues. V gave up 3 bases and J gave up 6 bases, with 15 bases separating them. The source material was blood. This TCR was sampled from a man in his 60s in good health. This chain uses TRBV20-1 with TRBJ1-5; no definite D call. CDR3 sequence (DNA): TGCAGTGCTAGGCGGAGGGATGGGTTTCAGCCCCAGCATTTT. Protein sequence: CSARRRDGFQPQHF.